These 8 T cell receptor beta chains share one sample of origin, sequenced in a study of shared clonotypes between healthy human individuals. Positively selected for CCR7, the CD45RO-negative cells used as naive CD8 cells excluded terminally differentiated effector memory CD45RA+ cells. Only in-frame clones appear in the TCRdb table, and some are missing; sequencing was by immunoSEQ multiplex PCR. Of around 2,000,000 clones in the sample, around 96% are singletons; the top ten hold around 1.1%. Source material: naive CD8+ T cells sorted from blood. All receptors derive from a man between 18 and 35 years old in good health.

V is TRBV13 and J is TRBJ2-7, with D perhaps TRBD2 (6 bases). The CDR3 loop spans 13 amino acids. V lost 5 bases and J 1 base, leaving 9 bases between the germline ends. Germline V gene sequence: CDR1 PRHDT, CDR2 FYEKMQ (reference sequence). CDR3 sequence (DNA): TGTGCCAGCAGCGCCGCGGGGTCCTACGAGCAGTACTTC. Its protein is CASSAAGSYEQYF. The full variable domain, in which reference TRBV13 and TRBJ2-7 provide the parts outside the CDR3, is AAGVIQSPRHLIKEKRETATLKCYPIPRHDTVYWYQQGPGQDPQFLISFYEKMQSDKGSIPDRFSAQQFSDYHSELNMSSLELGDSALYFCASSAAGSYEQYFGPGTRLTVT.

The V gene is TRBV2, the J gene TRBJ2-3; D may be TRBD1 (5 bases). This CDR3 is built from 13 residues. V was shortened by 8 bases and J by 4 bases, with 13 bases between the two germline ends. In germline, CDR1 is SNHLY, CDR2 FYNNEI. This CDR3 reads CASVDMGSDTQYF. The CDR3 DNA follows: TGTGCCAGCGTGGACATGGGATCAGATACGCAGTATTTT. Supplemented by reference TRBV2 and TRBJ2-3, the full variable domain reads EPEVTQTPSHQVTQMGQEVILRCVPISNHLYFYWYRQILGQKVEFLVSFYNNEISEKSEIFDDQFSVERPDGSNFTLKIRSTKLEDSAMYFCASVDMGSDTQYFGPGTRLTVL.

The count of this clone is one. V is TRBV9 and J is TRBJ2-2; possibly TRBD2 for D (5 bases). The germline gives CDR1 SGDLS, CDR2 YYNGEE. This CDR3 comprises 18 residues. V dropped 0 bases and J dropped 1 base, with 16 bases sitting between them. CDR3 bases: TGTGCCAGCAGCGTAGGAAGCGGTAGAGCGGTGAACACCGGGGAGCTGTTTTTT. It is translated as CASSVGSGRAVNTGELFF.

This clone was detected a few times. This chain links TRBV4-1 with TRBJ1-4; a weak D match, TRBD1 (6 bases). Germline V gene data show CDR1 as MGHRA and CDR2 as YSYEKL. This CDR3 is 15 amino acids long. Trimming pared 8 bases from V and 4 bases from J, leaving 17 bases between. The CDR3 is CASGLGGLVNEKLFF. The CDR3 DNA reads TGCGCCAGCGGACTAGGGGGGCTGGTTAATGAAAAACTGTTTTTT.

This rearrangement joins TRBV4-3 to TRBJ2-1; the D gene is possibly TRBD2 (5 bases). V was trimmed by 1 base and J by 6 bases, leaving 10 bases between them. Germline V gene sequence: CDR1 LGHNA, CDR2 YSLEER. The CDR3 has 14 amino acids. In DNA, the CDR3 is TGCGCCAGCAGCCAAGTGTTAGCGTTCAATGAGCAGTTCTTC. Translated: CASSQVLAFNEQFF.

The chain carries TRBV11-2 and TRBJ1-1; the match to TRBD1 covers 7 bases. The length of the CDR3 is 19 residues. Germline V gene data show CDR1 as SGHAT and CDR2 as FQNNGV. V was pared by 4 bases and J by 5 bases, with 22 bases of the junction left unmatched. The CDR3 bases are TGTGCCAGCAGCTCCCTTCACCTCCGGGACAGAGCGAAGGGGACTGAAGCTTTCTTT. This gives the protein CASSSLHLRDRAKGTEAFF.

The J gene is TRBJ2-1, the V gene TRBV7-9; 10 bases map to TRBD2. With V trimmed by 4 bases and J by 2 bases, 8 bases remained unmatched. Germline CDR1 reads SEHNR; CDR2 reads FQNEAQ (reference sequence). The CDR3 totals 17 residues. CDR3 sequence reads: CASSSRTSGPTYNEQFF. CDR3 DNA sequence: TGTGCCAGCAGCTCCCGGACTAGCGGTCCTACCTACAATGAGCAGTTCTTC. Together with reference TRBV7-9 and TRBJ2-1, the CDR3 gives the full variable domain: DTGVSQNPRHKITKRGQNVTFRCDPISEHNRLYWYRQTLGQGPEFLTYFQNEAQLEKSRLLSDRFSAERPKGSFSTLEIQRTEQGDSAMYLCASSSRTSGPTYNEQFFGPGTRLTVL.

With respect to this clone: The same CDR3 also results from other DNA sequences found in this sample. The chain has TRBV10-1 and TRBJ2-7; D uncertain. The germline V gene encodes CDR1 WNHNN and CDR2 SYGVQD (reference sequence). The CDR3 spans 14 residues. V lost 0 bases, J lost 4 bases, and 10 bases lay in between. The DNA of the CDR3 is TGCGCCAGCAGTGAGTCGGGCACCGCGTACGAGCAGTACTTC. Its translation: CASSESGTAYEQYF.